This entry lists 5 T cell receptor beta chains sequenced from one sample in a study of T-cell memory formation after mild COVID-19. MiXCR was run by TCRdb on the 5' RACE reads, yielding one entry per CDR3 protein. The table lists over 350,000 distinct CDR3 sequences, roughly 26% of them singletons. Material: PBMCs or a T cell subset sorted from them (not recorded which). The receptor set was obtained from an adult woman who had mild COVID-19 (a few samples of this study predate the infection). Cell type and time point are not known.

This sequence joins TRBV19 and TRBJ2-7, with 7 bases fitting TRBD2. The CDR3 sequence is 17 residues long. J gave up 6 bases and V 3 bases, and 17 bases lay outside the gene matches. Germline CDR1 is LNHDA and CDR2 is SQIVND (reference sequence). The CDR3 loop reads CASSMTLGGGASGEQYF. As DNA, the CDR3 is TGTGCCAGTAGTATGACCCTAGGTGGTGGGGCTAGCGGCGAGCAGTACTTC.

In its sample, this clonotype was seen a few times. The V call is TRBV3-1, the J call TRBJ1-5, with TRBD1 identical over 9 bases. CDR3 length equals 15 residues. CDR1 and CDR2 (germline): LGHDT, YNNKEL (reference sequence). The ends lost 3 bases at V and 3 bases at J; junction bases unmatched: 3. The CDR3 nucleotides are TGTGCCAGCAGCCAGGGGACAGGGATCAATCAGCCCCAGCATTTT. This gives the protein CASSQGTGINQPQHF.

This clonotype appeared a few times. This chain connects TRBV24-1 to TRBJ1-1; 8 nucleotides line up with TRBD1. Trimming took 6 bases from V and 1 from J; bases not matched to a gene: 3. This CDR3 is 14 amino acids long. Germline CDR1 reads KGHDR; CDR2 reads SFDVKD. The CDR3 DNA follows: TGTGCCACCAGTCTAGGGACAGGGAACACTGAAGCTTTCTTT. As protein: CATSLGTGNTEAFF.

V usage is TRBV18 and J usage is TRBJ2-7; possible D gene TRBD1, 5 bases. CDR3 length equals 15 residues. Germline CDR1 is KGHSH and CDR2 is LQKENI. Deletions cut 2 bases from V and 2 bases from J, with 13 bases between. The chain's CDR3 is CASSPSKGRTYEQYF. The CDR3, as DNA: TGTGCCAGCTCACCAAGTAAGGGGCGGACCTACGAGCAGTACTTC.

This clonotype was recorded a few times. The genes are TRBV29-1 and TRBJ2-3, with a tentative D call TRBD1 (5 bases). The CDR3 has 13 residues. Trimming pared 2 bases from V and 3 bases from J, leaving 9 bases between. In germline, CDR1 is SQVTM, CDR2 ANQGSEA. The CDR3 protein is CSVETQGTDTQYF. As DNA, the CDR3 is TGCAGCGTTGAAACCCAGGGAACAGATACGCAGTATTTT.